What follows is one T cell receptor (beta chain) and its context. These data are taken from a study of blood T cell repertoires in COVID-19. Study context: From the United States, Italy and Spain came samples of acute and convalescent COVID-19. Sample material is recorded as cDNA or gDNA derived from T cells, B-cell-depleted T cells, or PBMCs.

Seattle patients were enrolled while actively infected and followed longitudinally. Trimming stripped 9 bases from V and 3 bases from J, with 9 bases between. Germline CDR1 and CDR2: SNHLY and FYNNEI. The CDR3 is 11 residues long. How the authors handled the data: Amplification of reference gene primers was used by the study to estimate nucleated cell counts. Method: immunoSEQ multiplex PCR; TCRdb's copy keeps in-frame clones and lacks some. That table furnishes V, J and clone size, whereas the DNA furnished D and trimming. The sample lists over 20,000 clones, around 79% seen once, with less than 8.5% in the top ten.

Sequences were obtained from peripheral blood. The clonotype was recovered from a man aged 45-65 years with COVID-19, enrolled during active disease. The gene calls are TRBV2 and TRBJ2-7; tentative D call: TRBD1 (6 bases). The CDR3 nucleotides are TGTGCCAGACAGGGCGACTACGAGCAGTACTTC. This translates into CARQGDYEQYF.